This entry lists 30 T cell receptor beta chains sequenced from one sample in a study of T cells expressing NK-cell markers. TCRdb reprocessed the 5' RACE reads, keeping one entry per CDR3 protein, no DNA. The listing records about 260,000 distinct CDR3 sequences. Source material: blood T cells: a sorted CD56 or NKG2C T cell subset, CD4+ or CD8+ T cells, or bulk PBMC T cells (not recorded which). Receptors were obtained from a woman aged 18-70 years in good health.

V is TRBV20-1 and J is TRBJ1-4; TCRdb gives TRBD1 as the D gene, but with no DNA this cannot be confirmed. The CDR3 is made up of 15 amino acids. Per the germline V gene, CDR1 is DFQATT and CDR2 is SNEGSKA (reference sequence). The CDR3 spells CSARDPRGAGEKLFF.

CDR3: CSARGGRATDTQYF. The chain carries TRBV20-1 and TRBJ2-3; there is no DNA to check the TCRdb D call of TRBD2. The germline V gene has CDR1 DFQATT and CDR2 SNEGSKA (reference sequence). CDR3 length: 14 amino acids.

V usage is TRBV11-2 and J usage is TRBJ1-6. This CDR3 comprises 15 residues. CDR1 SGHAT and CDR2 FQNNGV come from the germline V gene. The CDR3 loop is CASTPLSSYNSPLHF.

This chain uses TRBV12-3 or TRBV12-4 with TRBJ2-1. There are 13 residues in the CDR3. This CDR3 reads CASKWREHNEQFF.

This chain joins TRBV12-3 or TRBV12-4 and TRBJ2-3; TCRdb names TRBD2, which stays unverified in the absence of DNA. This CDR3 spans 14 amino acids. The CDR3 here is CASSFGGSSDTQYF.

V usage is TRBV12-3 or TRBV12-4 and J usage is TRBJ2-1. The CDR3 sequence is 15 residues long. CDR3 residues: CASILSGTSYNEQFF.

The chain carries TRBV6-5 and TRBJ2-1. Germline V lookup: CDR1 MNHEY, CDR2 SVGAGI. This CDR3 spans 14 amino acids. Here the CDR3 reads CASSYNLGRNEQFF.

J is TRBJ2-7 and V is TRBV18; TCRdb proposes TRBD1, but this gene call is untestable without DNA. Germline-derived CDR1 and CDR2 are KGHSH and LQKENI. There are 15 residues in the CDR3. CDR3 region: CASSPRVGGTYEQYF.

The V and J genes are TRBV7-2 and TRBJ2-3; the D call from TCRdb, TRBD1, cannot be confirmed without DNA. Germline CDR1 SGHTA, CDR2 FQGNSA. CDR3 length: 17 residues. The CDR3 sequence: CASSLGPGRKRTDTQYF. The variable domain in full, with the rest retrieved from reference TRBV7-2 and TRBJ2-3, is GAGVSQSPSNKVTEKGKDVELRCDPISGHTALYWYRQSLGQGLEFLIYFQGNSAPDKSGLPSDRFSAERTGGSVSTLTIQRTQQEDSAVYLCASSLGPGRKRTDTQYFGPGTRLTVL.

V usage is TRBV4-3 and J usage is TRBJ1-4; TCRdb's assignment of TRBD1 cannot be checked, as there is no DNA. Germline-derived CDR1 and CDR2 are LGHNA and YSLEER. CDR3 size: 16 residues. The CDR3 region is CASSQGPGQPNEKLFF.

J is TRBJ2-1 and V is TRBV20-1; TCRdb's assignment of TRBD2 cannot be checked, as there is no DNA. CDR1 is DFQATT, CDR2 SNEGSKA, per germline (reference sequence). The CDR3 has 15 amino acids. CDR3 in amino acids: CSARLLAGGRNEQFF.

The chain recombines TRBV20-1 with TRBJ2-3; there is no DNA to check the TCRdb D call of TRBD2. This CDR3 has 17 residues. The germline CDR1 and CDR2 sequences are DFQATT and SNEGSKA (reference sequence). This chain's CDR3 is CSASPATSGGLTDTQYF.

This chain joins TRBV12-3 or TRBV12-4 and TRBJ1-2. There are 14 residues in the CDR3. This CDR3 is CASSLRRGTYGYTF.

The chain couples TRBV11-2 to TRBJ2-1. The length of the CDR3 is 15 residues. Germline lookup yields CDR1 SGHAT and CDR2 FQNNGV. The CDR3 is CASSFRGNYYNEQFF.

This sequence joins TRBV12-3 or TRBV12-4 and TRBJ2-1. The CDR3 consists of 14 residues. The CDR3 loop reads CASSLGLLVDEQFF.

The chain recombines TRBV29-1 with TRBJ1-1; TCRdb names TRBD1, which stays unverified in the absence of DNA. The CDR3 is 12 amino acids. Germline assignment: CDR1 SQVTM and CDR2 ANQGSEA. The CDR3 spells CSVEELDREAFF.

The V call is TRBV9, the J call TRBJ1-2; lacking DNA, the TRBD1 call made by TCRdb goes unchecked. CDR3 length: 13 amino acids. Germline V CDR1 and CDR2: SGDLS, YYNGEE. The CDR3 sequence: CASSEGTVYGYTF.

The CDR3 sequence is CSPTGQGDTEAFF. The chain combines TRBV29-1 with TRBJ1-1; the TCRdb call, TRBD1, lacks DNA for checking. This CDR3 spans 13 amino acids. Germline V gives CDR1 SQVTM, CDR2 ANQGSEA.

The chain recombines TRBV20-1 with TRBJ1-4. Germline CDR1 reads DFQATT; CDR2 reads SNEGSKA (reference sequence). There are 13 residues in the CDR3. The CDR3 reads CSAAGISGEKLFF.

V and J are TRBV7-9 and TRBJ2-1. From germline, CDR1 is SEHNR and CDR2 FQNEAQ (reference sequence). The CDR3 runs 15 residues. The CDR3 is CASSFTTTQYNEQFF.

J is TRBJ2-3 and V is TRBV20-1; TCRdb's assignment of TRBD2 cannot be checked, as there is no DNA. The CDR3 totals 14 residues. Germline values: CDR1 DFQATT, CDR2 SNEGSKA (reference sequence). The CDR3: CSAWTSGRGDTQYF.

The CDR3 sequence is CASSGPGQSPEAFF. The chain combines TRBV7-9 with TRBJ1-1; TCRdb's assignment of TRBD1 cannot be checked, as there is no DNA. CDR3 length: 14 residues. CDR1 is SEHNR, CDR2 FQNEAQ, per germline (reference sequence).

The chain is built from TRBV5-1 and TRBJ2-5. Germline assignment: CDR1 SGHRS and CDR2 YFSETQ. This CDR3 has 14 residues. The CDR3 loop reads CASSIGTKQETQYF.

This chain connects TRBV29-1 to TRBJ2-4. Germline V gene data show CDR1 as SQVTM and CDR2 as ANQGSEA. This CDR3 is built from 14 residues. Here the CDR3 reads CSVEQTGAKNIQYF.

The V gene is TRBV12-3 or TRBV12-4, the J gene TRBJ1-6; there is no DNA to check the TCRdb D call of TRBD1. The CDR3 runs to 18 residues. The CDR3 loop reads CASSLGKGAGSYNSPLHF.

J is TRBJ2-1 and V is TRBV20-1; lacking DNA, the TRBD2 call made by TCRdb goes unchecked. Germline lookup yields CDR1 DFQATT and CDR2 SNEGSKA (reference sequence). The CDR3 runs to 12 residues. CDR3 in amino acids: CSSVEGGNEQFF.

The J gene is TRBJ2-7, the V gene TRBV6-2 or TRBV6-3; no DNA is available, so the TRBD1 call from TCRdb remains unchecked. This CDR3 is 14 amino acids long. Germline V gene lookup returns CDR1 MNHEY and CDR2 SVGEGT. The chain's CDR3 is CASIRGIPNYEQYF.

This chain joins TRBV7-6 and TRBJ2-5; TCRdb picks TRBD2, but there is no DNA to check that call. CDR3 length equals 14 residues. Germline V lookup: CDR1 SGHVS, CDR2 FNYEAQ. The CDR3: CASSFPSAQETQYF.

The chain couples TRBV7-2 to TRBJ1-2; TCRdb designates TRBD1, a call that cannot be tested without DNA. The V gene's germline CDR1 is SGHTA and CDR2 FQGNSA. The CDR3 runs 14 residues. The CDR3 loop is CASNSPGRTYGYTF.

The chain employs TRBV7-2 and TRBJ2-5; TCRdb's D gene call, TRBD1, goes unchecked for lack of DNA. Germline-derived CDR1 and CDR2 are SGHTA and FQGNSA. The CDR3 totals 15 residues. The CDR3 reads CASSLAGVRRETQYF.